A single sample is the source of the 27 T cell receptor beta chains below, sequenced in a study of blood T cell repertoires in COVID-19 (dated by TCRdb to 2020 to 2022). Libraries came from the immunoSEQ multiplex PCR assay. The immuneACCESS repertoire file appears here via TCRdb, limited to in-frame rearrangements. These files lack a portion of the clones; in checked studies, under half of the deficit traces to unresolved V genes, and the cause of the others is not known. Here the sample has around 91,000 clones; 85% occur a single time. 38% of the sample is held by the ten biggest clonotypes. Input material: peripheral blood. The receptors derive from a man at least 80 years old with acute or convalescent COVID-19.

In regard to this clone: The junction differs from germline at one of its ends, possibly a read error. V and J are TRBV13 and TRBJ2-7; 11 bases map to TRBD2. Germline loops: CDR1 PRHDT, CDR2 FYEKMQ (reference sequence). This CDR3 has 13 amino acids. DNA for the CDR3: TGTGCCAGCAGCTTACCCACTAGCGGGAGTTTGAACTTC. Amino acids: CASSLPTSGSLNF.

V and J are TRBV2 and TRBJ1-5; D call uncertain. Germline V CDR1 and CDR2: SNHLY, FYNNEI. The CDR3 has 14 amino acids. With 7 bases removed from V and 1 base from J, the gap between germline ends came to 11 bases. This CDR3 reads CASKPTRSNQPQHF. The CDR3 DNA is TGTGCCAGCAAGCCGACACGCAGCAATCAGCCCCAGCATTTT.

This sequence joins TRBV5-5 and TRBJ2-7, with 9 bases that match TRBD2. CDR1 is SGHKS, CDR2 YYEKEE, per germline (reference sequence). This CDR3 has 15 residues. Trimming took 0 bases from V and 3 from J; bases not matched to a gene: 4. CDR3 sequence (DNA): TGTGCCAGCAGCTTGGGACTAGCGGATGACTACGAGCAGTACTTC. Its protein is CASSLGLADDYEQYF.

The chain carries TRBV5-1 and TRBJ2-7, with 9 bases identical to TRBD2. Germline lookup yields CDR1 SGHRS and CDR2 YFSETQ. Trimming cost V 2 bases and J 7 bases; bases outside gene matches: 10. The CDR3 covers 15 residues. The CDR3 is CASSLKREVLGEQYF. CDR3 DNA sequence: TGCGCCAGCAGCTTAAAGCGGGAGGTCCTTGGGGAGCAGTACTTC.

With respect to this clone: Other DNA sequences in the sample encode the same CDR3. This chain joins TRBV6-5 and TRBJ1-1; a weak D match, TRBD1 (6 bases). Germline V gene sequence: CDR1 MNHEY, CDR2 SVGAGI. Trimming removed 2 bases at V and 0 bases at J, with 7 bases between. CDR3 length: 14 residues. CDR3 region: CASSYGQMNTEAFF. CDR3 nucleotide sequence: TGTGCCAGCAGTTACGGACAGATGAACACTGAAGCTTTCTTT.

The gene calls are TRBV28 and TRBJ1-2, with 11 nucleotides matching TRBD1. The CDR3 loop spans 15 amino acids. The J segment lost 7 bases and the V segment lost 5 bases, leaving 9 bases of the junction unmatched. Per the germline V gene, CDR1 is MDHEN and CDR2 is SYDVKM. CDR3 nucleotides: TGTGCCAGCAGTACCCGGGACAGGGGGTCAAGTGGCTACACCTTC. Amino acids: CASSTRDRGSSGYTF.

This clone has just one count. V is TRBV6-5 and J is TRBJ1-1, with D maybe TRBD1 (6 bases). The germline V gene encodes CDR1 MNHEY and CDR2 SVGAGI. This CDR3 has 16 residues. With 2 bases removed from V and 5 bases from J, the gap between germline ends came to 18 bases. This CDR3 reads CASSYRLGGRRTEAFF. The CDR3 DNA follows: TGTGCCAGCAGTTACCGACTCGGGGGGCGAAGGACTGAAGCTTTCTTT.

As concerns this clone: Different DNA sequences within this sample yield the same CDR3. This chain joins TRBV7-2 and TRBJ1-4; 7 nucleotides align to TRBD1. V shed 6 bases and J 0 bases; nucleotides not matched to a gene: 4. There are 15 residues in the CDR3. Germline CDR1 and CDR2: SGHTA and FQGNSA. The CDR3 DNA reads TGTGCCAGCAGGCGGACAGGTGCAACTAATGAAAAACTGTTTTTT. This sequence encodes CASRRTGATNEKLFF.

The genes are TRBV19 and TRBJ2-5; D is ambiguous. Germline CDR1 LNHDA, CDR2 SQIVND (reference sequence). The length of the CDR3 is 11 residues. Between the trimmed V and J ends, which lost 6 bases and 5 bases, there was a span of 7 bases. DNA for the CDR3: TGTGCCAGTAGCCGAGCGGAGACCCAGTACTTC. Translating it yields CASSRAETQYF.

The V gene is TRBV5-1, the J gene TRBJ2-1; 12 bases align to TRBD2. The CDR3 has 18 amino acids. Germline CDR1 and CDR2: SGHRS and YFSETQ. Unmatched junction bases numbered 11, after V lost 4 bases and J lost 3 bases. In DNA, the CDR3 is TGCGCCAGCAGCCCGCGAATTCTACTAGCGGGAGGCTACAATGAGCAGTTCTTC. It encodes CASSPRILLAGGYNEQFF.

CDR3 nucleotide sequence: TGCGCCAGCAGCCAAGATTGGCTCGGACTCTCTGGAAACACCATATATTTT. Its protein is CASSQDWLGLSGNTIYF. The genes are TRBV4-1 and TRBJ1-3; D gene ambiguous. Per the germline V gene, CDR1 is MGHRA and CDR2 is YSYEKL. The CDR3 is 17 amino acids. Trimming removed 0 bases at V and 0 bases at J, with 12 bases between.

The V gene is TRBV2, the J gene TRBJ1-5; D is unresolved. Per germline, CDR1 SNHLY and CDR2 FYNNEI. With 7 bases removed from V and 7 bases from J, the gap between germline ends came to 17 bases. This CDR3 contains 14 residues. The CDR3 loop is CASTSPGGGQPQHF. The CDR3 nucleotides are TGTGCCAGCACTTCTCCAGGTGGCGGGCAGCCCCAGCATTTT.

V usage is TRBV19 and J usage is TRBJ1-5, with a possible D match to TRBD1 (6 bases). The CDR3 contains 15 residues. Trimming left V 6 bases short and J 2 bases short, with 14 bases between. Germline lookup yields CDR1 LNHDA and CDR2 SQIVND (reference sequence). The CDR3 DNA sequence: TGTGCCAGTAGCCACCCCCACAGGGGCAATCAGCCCCAGCATTTT. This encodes CASSHPHRGNQPQHF.

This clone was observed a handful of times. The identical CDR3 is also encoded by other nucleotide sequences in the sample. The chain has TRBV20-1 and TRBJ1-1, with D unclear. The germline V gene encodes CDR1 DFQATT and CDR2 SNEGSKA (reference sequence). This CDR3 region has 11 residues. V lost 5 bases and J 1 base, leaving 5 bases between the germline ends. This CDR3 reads CSASRNTEAFF. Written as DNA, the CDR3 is TGCAGTGCTTCGCGGAACACTGAAGCTTTCTTT.

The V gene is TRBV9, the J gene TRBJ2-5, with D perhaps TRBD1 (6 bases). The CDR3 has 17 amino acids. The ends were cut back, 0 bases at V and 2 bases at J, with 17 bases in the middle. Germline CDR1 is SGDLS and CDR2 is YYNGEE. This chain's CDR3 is CASSVDSRGGVQETQYF. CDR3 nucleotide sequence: TGTGCCAGCAGCGTAGATTCCAGGGGTGGGGTACAAGAGACCCAGTACTTC. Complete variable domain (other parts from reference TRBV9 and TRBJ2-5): DSGVTQTPKHLITATGQRVTLRCSPRSGDLSVYWYQQSLDQGLQFLIQYYNGEERAKGNILERFSAQQFPDLHSELNLSSLELGDSALYFCASSVDSRGGVQETQYFGPGTRLLVL.

CDR3: CASSLRGSGNNEQFF. CDR3 DNA sequence: TGTGCCAGCAGCTTGCGGGGGTCTGGTAACAATGAGCAGTTCTTC. The chain uses TRBV7-9 and TRBJ2-1; 7 bases are a match to TRBD2. The CDR3 is 15 residues long. The V gene's germline CDR1 is SEHNR and CDR2 FQNEAQ (reference sequence). V gave up 3 bases and J gave up 5 bases; unmatched junction bases: 7. Together with reference TRBV7-9 and TRBJ2-1, the CDR3 gives the full variable domain: DTGVSQNPRHKITKRGQNVTFRCDPISEHNRLYWYRQTLGQGPEFLTYFQNEAQLEKSRLLSDRFSAERPKGSFSTLEIQRTEQGDSAMYLCASSLRGSGNNEQFFGPGTRLTVL.

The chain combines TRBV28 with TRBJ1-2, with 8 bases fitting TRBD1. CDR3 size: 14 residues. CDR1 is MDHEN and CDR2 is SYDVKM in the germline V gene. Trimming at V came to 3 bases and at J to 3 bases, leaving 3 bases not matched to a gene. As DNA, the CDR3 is TGTGCCAGCAGTTTCAGGGGGCGGGACTATGGCTACACCTTC. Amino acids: CASSFRGRDYGYTF.

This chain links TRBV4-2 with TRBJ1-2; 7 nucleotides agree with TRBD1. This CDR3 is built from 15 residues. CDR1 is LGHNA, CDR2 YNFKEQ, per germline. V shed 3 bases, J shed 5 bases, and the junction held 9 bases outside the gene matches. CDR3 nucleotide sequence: TGTGCCAGCAGCCAGTCACCTGGGACAGATTATGGCTACACCTTC. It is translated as CASSQSPGTDYGYTF.

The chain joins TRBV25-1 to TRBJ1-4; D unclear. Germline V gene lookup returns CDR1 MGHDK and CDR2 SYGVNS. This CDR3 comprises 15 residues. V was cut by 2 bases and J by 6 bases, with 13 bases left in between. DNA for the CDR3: TGTGCCAGCAGTGAACTTAGTGGTATAGATGAAAAACTGTTTTTT. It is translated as CASSELSGIDEKLFF.

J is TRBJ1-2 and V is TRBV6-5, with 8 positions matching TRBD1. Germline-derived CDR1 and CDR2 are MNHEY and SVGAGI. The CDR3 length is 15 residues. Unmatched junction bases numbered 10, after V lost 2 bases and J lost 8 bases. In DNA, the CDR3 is TGTGCCAGCAGTTACGCACCTGGACAGGGCTCGGGCTACACCTTC. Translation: CASSYAPGQGSGYTF.

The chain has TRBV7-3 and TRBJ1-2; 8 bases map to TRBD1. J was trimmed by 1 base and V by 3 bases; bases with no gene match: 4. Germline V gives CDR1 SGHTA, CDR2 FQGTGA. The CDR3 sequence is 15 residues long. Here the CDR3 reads CASSLTGDFNYGYTF. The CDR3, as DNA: TGTGCCAGCAGCTTGACAGGGGACTTTAACTATGGCTACACCTTC.

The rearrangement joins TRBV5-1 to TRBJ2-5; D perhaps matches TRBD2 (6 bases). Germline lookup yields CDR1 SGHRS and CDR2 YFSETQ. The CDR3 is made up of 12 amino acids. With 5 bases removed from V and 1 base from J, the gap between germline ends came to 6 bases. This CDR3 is CASRLAQETQYF. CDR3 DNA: TGCGCCAGCAGACTAGCCCAAGAGACCCAGTACTTC. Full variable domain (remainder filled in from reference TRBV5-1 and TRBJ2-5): KAGVTQTPRYLIKTRGQQVTLSCSPISGHRSVSWYQQTPGQGLQFLFEYFSETQRNKGNFPGRFSGRQFSNSRSEMNVSTLELGDSALYLCASRLAQETQYFGPGTRLLVL.

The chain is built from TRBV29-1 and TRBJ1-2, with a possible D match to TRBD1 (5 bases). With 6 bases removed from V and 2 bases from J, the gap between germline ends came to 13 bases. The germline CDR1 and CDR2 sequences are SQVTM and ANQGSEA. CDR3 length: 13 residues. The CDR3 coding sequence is TGCAGCGTGACGACAGTCATCAACTATGGCTACACCTTC. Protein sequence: CSVTTVINYGYTF.

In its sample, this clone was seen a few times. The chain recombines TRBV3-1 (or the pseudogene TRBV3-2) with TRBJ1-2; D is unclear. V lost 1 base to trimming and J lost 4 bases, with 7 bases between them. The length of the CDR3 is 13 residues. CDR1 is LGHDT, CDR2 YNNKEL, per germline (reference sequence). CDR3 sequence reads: CASSQAVRYGYTF. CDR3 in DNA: TGTGCCAGCAGCCAAGCGGTGCGCTATGGCTACACCTTC.

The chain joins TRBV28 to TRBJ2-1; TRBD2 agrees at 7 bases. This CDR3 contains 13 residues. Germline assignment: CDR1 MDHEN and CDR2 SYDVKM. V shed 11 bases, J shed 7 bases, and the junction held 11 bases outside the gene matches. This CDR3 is CAGSGLPENEQFF. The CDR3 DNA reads TGTGCCGGATCGGGACTACCTGAGAATGAGCAGTTCTTC.

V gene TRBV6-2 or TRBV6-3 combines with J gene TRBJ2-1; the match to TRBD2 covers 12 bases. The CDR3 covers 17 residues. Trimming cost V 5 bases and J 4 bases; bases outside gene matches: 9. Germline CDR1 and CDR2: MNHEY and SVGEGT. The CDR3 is CASSPRTSGTVYNEQFF. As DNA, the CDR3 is TGTGCCAGCAGTCCCCGGACTAGCGGGACGGTATACAATGAGCAGTTCTTC.

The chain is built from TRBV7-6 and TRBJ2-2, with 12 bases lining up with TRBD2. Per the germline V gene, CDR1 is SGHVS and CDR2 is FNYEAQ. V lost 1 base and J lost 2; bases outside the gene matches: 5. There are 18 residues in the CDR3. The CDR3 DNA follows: TGTGCCAGCAGCTTAGTTCTAGCGGGAGGGATCAACACCGGGGAGCTGTTTTTT. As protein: CASSLVLAGGINTGELFF.